Detailed here is one T cell receptor (beta chain). Patients chosen for sequencing had shown CD8+CD57+ cell expansion by flow cytometry. This sample stems from a study of CD8+CD57+ T cells in acquired aplastic anemia. TCR beta VDJ and CDR3 profiling used genomic DNA as template. TCRdb independently ran MiXCR on the reads; one entry per CDR3 protein. Of hundreds of thousands of distinct CDR3 sequences listed, approximately 32% are singletons. Germline V gene data show CDR1 as SGHNT and CDR2 as YYREEE (reference sequence). The CDR3 is 15 residues long. Unmatched junction bases numbered 6, after V lost 4 bases and J lost 1 base.

This TCR came from a human donor with aplastic anemia. V gene TRBV5-4 combines with J gene TRBJ2-3; the match to TRBD1 covers 7 bases. Sequencing was performed on sorted CD4+, CD8+, or CD8+CD57+ T cells (not recorded which) from PBMCs. Written as DNA, the CDR3 is TGTGCCAGCAGCATCGACAGGGATCGCACAGATACGCAGTATTTT. Encoded protein: CASSIDRDRTDTQYF. Full variable domain (outside the CDR3, taken from reference TRBV5-4 and TRBJ2-3): ETGVTQSPTHLIKTRGQQVTLRCSSQSGHNTVSWYQQALGQGPQFIFQYYREEENGRGNFPPRFSGLQFPNYSSELNVNALELDDSALYLCASSIDRDRTDTQYFGPGTRLTVL.